The clone carrying this TCR beta chain was recorded a few times. Its matching antigen is unknown. Method: immunoSEQ multiplex PCR; TCRdb's copy keeps in-frame clones and lacks some. The sample includes about 84,000 clones, roughly nine tenths seen only once; the top ten take under 0.25%. CDR1 SEHNR and CDR2 FQNEAQ come from the germline V gene (reference sequence). The CDR3 sequence is 11 residues long. The V gene lost 2 bases and the J gene lost 11 bases, with 9 bases spanning the gap. These data come from a study of OX40 agonist ivuxolimab in advanced cancers. Study-wide context: Having had anti-PD-1, anti-PD-L1 or anti-CTLA-4 therapy before was allowed, and about 42% had some.

Overall study findings and caveats: Researchers report that CD8+ T cells had, on average, more expanded clones than CD4+. Clonal expansion was among the lowest in partial responders at 0.1-3.0 mg/kg, especially CD8+.

The J gene is TRBJ1-2, the V gene TRBV7-9; D not certain. This specimen was CD4+ or CD8+ T cells sorted from blood, taken in a trial of the OX40 agonist ivuxolimab. This TCR was recovered from an adult with an advanced solid tumor such as melanoma, head and neck, liver or kidney cancer. The CDR3 sequence is CASSLNLPYTF. In DNA form, the CDR3 reads TGTGCCAGCAGCTTAAATCTCCCTTACACCTTC.